This T cell receptor (beta chain) is from a study of spatial heterogeneity in lung cancer (dated by TCRdb to the late 2010s). At the level of the whole study: The donors were around 69 patients from the lung TRACERx cohort who had early-stage, untreated non-small cell lung cancer. Follow-up PBMC samples were sequenced whenever available, and the median time to follow-up was approximately two years after resection. Beta-chain transcripts were consistently detected in greater numbers than alpha-chain transcripts, which likely reflected higher beta-chain transcript abundance. In the raw uncorrected reads, each unique combination of TCR and UMI appeared more than ten times on average. In non-small cell lung cancer, the study made a quantitative comparison of TCR alpha and beta repertoires among multiple tumor regions, matched nontumor lung and blood. The study linked features of the TCR repertoire to counts of nonsynonymous mutations, which were determined by whole-exome sequencing of tumor tissue. Both alpha and beta chains were TCR-sequenced in about 240 tumor regions, fewer than 80 matched nontumor lung samples and around 54 PBMC samples obtained at surgery.

On the study overall, not on this receptor specifically: Ubiquitous expanded tumor TCRs were found in blood more often at tumor resection than at routine follow-up. Confirming at a functional level the hypothesis that regional TCRs recognize regional mutations was considered to require additional single-cell paired TCR alpha and beta sequencing. Only 11 to 15 patients were included in the comparisons of baseline and follow-up blood repertoires.

This clonotype was found many times. The specificity of this receptor is unknown. No much larger clone is present one base from it, and per-base qualities are unavailable. The CDR3 covers 14 residues, taking in both the cysteine and the phenylalanine. The CDR3 DNA has 42 bases and is translated from base 1. CDR1 and CDR2, per the germline V gene (reference sequence), are DFQATT and SNEGSKA. Trimmed from V: 5 bases; trimmed from J: 6 bases; junction bases lacking a gene match: 6. The time point tag for this specimen amounts to: blood at routine non-recurrence follow-up after resection. Whole RNA extracted from tumor and nontumor lung tissue, or from cryopreserved PBMC samples, was used for TCR sequencing without cell sorting. Only patients for whom sufficient RNA was available from at least two tumor regions were selected for TCR sequencing. The library was prepared using 5' RACE. The run used a NextSeq 500. The TCR library protocol attached a unique molecular identifier to each TCR cDNA molecule to allow correction of PCR and sequencing errors. The paper's processing steps were these. Decombinator tools were used for TCR identification, UMI-based error correction and CDR3 extraction. Expanded TCRs were defined as those above a frequency of 2 per 1,000, corresponding to the top 1% of the tumor frequency distribution. Each repertoire was subsampled 100 times to 5,000 TCRs, after which Renyi diversity was computed with the R vegan package. CDR3 similarity networks were built from amino acid triplet string-kernel similarity, connecting CDR3s with pairwise similarity above 0.82. TCRdb reprocessed the public reads (quality trimming at Q25 with fastp, clone calling with MiXCR) and kept in-frame beta chains. Entries are consolidated by CDR3 protein sequence, retaining the most common genes and DNA. TCRdb, not the authors, supplied the V and J calls. This sample lists 55,000 to 75,000 distinct CDR3 sequences; around 9.3% were detected once. Roughly 1.8% of the sample lies in the top ten.

The sequence is built from TRBV20-1 and TRBJ2-2; TRBD2 lines up with 10 middle nucleotides. The clonotype comes from a female donor with early-stage non-small cell lung cancer. The source was PBMCs, collected at follow-up. The CDR3 amino acid sequence is: CSASTSGIAGELFF. Read as DNA, the sequence is TGCAGTGCTTCCACTAGCGGGATAGCCGGGGAGCTGTTTTTT.